The 5 T cell receptor beta chains below were found in one sample sequenced in a study of shared clonotypes between healthy human individuals. Cells designated naive CD8 were CD45RO-negative and were positively selected for CCR7, with terminally differentiated effector memory CD45RA+ cells excluded. Produced via immunoSEQ multiplex PCR; TCRdb's table is partial and in-frame only. The table includes about 1.9 million clones, approximately 92% detected once. The sequencing input was naive CD8+ T cells from PBMCs. All receptors come from a man younger than 35 in good health. Some clones in this sample may be carry-over from other donors' samples.

The J gene is TRBJ2-3, the V gene TRBV5-6; the match to TRBD2 covers 8 bases. V shed 2 bases, J shed 5 bases, and the junction held 16 bases outside the gene matches. Germline CDR1 is SGHDT and CDR2 is YYEEEE. The CDR3 totals 18 residues. The CDR3 coding sequence is TGTGCCAGCAGCTTAGAGGTCAGTTGGGGACTAGGGGGAGATACGCAGTATTTT. This sequence encodes CASSLEVSWGLGGDTQYF.

This chain joins TRBV6-4 and TRBJ1-4; possible D gene TRBD1, 6 bases. V dropped 6 bases and J dropped 5 bases, with 16 bases sitting between them. This CDR3 region has 15 residues. Germline CDR1 and CDR2: MRHNA and SNTAGT. The CDR3 DNA follows: TGTGCCAGCAGGGATAACGGGACACAGAATGAAAAACTGTTTTTT. Translated, it gives CASRDNGTQNEKLFF.

V is TRBV21-1 and J is TRBJ2-7. TRBV21-1 counts as a pseudogene. There are 16 residues in the CDR3. The CDR3 sequence: CASSKGPGAVSYEQYF. The CDR3 nucleotides read TGTGCCAGCAGCAAAGGACCGGGGGCAGTCTCCTACGAGCAGTACTTC.

The CDR3 DNA reads as TGTGCCAGCAGTTTAGGGGGTTCAAGCACTGAAGCTTTCTTT. Residues: CASSLGGSSTEAFF. V usage is TRBV27 and J usage is TRBJ1-1; maybe TRBD1 (5 bases). Germline CDR1 is MNHEY and CDR2 is SMNVEV (reference sequence). The CDR3 sequence is 14 residues long. V lost 2 bases and J 4 bases, leaving 11 bases between the germline ends.

This chain links TRBV9 with TRBJ2-5, with 7 bases aligning to TRBD1. Per germline, CDR1 SGDLS and CDR2 YYNGEE. The CDR3 runs 15 residues. V trimming: 3 bases; J trimming: 5 bases; junction bases outside the gene matches: 10. CDR3 in DNA: TGTGCCAGCAGCGCCGGGGACAGTGGTGACGAGACCCAGTACTTC. Protein: CASSAGDSGDETQYF. Drawing the rest from reference TRBV9 and TRBJ2-5, the complete variable domain is DSGVTQTPKHLITATGQRVTLRCSPRSGDLSVYWYQQSLDQGLQFLIQYYNGEERAKGNILERFSAQQFPDLHSELNLSSLELGDSALYFCASSAGDSGDETQYFGPGTRLLVL.